Below are 20 T cell receptor beta chains sequenced from a single sample in a study of radiation and T cells in renal cell carcinoma. Time point defined: baseline pretreatment blood. Treatment indicated: 15 Gy SBRT to primary tumor, nephrectomy 4 weeks later. TCRdb keeps only in-frame clones here, not all; method: immunoSEQ multiplex PCR. The sample holds 130,000 or so clones; 88% are singletons and the top ten take 12%. The sequencing here drew on blood, taken from a patient whose treatment included radiotherapy and nephrectomy. Source of these receptors: a woman in her 50s with renal cell carcinoma.

The genes are TRBV19 and TRBJ1-5; 7 bases agree with TRBD1. The V gene end was trimmed by 5 bases and the J gene end by 4 bases; junction bases not matched to a gene: 5. The CDR3 covers 14 residues. In germline, CDR1 is LNHDA, CDR2 SQIVND (reference sequence). The CDR3 region has the DNA TGTGCCAGTAGTGGGACAGCTTTAAATCAGCCCCAGCATTTT. It specifies CASSGTALNQPQHF. The whole variable domain, remainder taken from reference TRBV19 and TRBJ1-5, is DGGITQSPKYLFRKEGQNVTLSCEQNLNHDAMYWYRQDPGQGLRLIYYSQIVNDFQKGDIAEGYSVSREKKESFPLTVTSAQKNPTAFYLCASSGTALNQPQHFGDGTRLSIL.

The chain has TRBV20-1 and TRBJ2-1; D ambiguous. The CDR3 has 10 residues. V was pared by 3 bases and J by 11 bases, with 8 bases between. In germline, CDR1 is DFQATT, CDR2 SNEGSKA (reference sequence). This chain's CDR3 is CSARISQQFF. CDR3 in DNA: TGCAGTGCTAGGATTTCCCAGCAGTTCTTC.

V is TRBV18 and J is TRBJ2-7; D tentatively fits TRBD1 or TRBD2 (5 bases each). V was shortened by 2 bases and J by 2 bases, with 10 bases between the two germline ends. In germline, CDR1 is KGHSH, CDR2 LQKENI. CDR3 size: 14 residues. CDR3 loop: CASSPSGAAYEQYF. CDR3 bases: TGTGCCAGCTCACCATCCGGGGCAGCCTACGAGCAGTACTTC.

The chain combines TRBV7-8 with TRBJ1-5; D may be TRBD1 (6 bases). The CDR3 has 13 amino acids. Trimming shortened V by 4 bases and J by 5 bases, and 9 bases separated the two germline ends. Germline V gives CDR1 SGHVS, CDR2 FQNEAQ. CDR3 region: CASSSYRDQPQHF. The CDR3 nucleotides are TGTGCCAGCAGCTCGTACAGGGATCAGCCCCAGCATTTT. The full variable domain, rest sourced from reference TRBV7-8 and TRBJ1-5, is GAGVSQSPRYKVAKRGQDVALRCDPISGHVSLFWYQQALGQGPEFLTYFQNEAQLDKSGLPSDRFFAERPEGSVSTLKIQRTQQEDSAVYLCASSSYRDQPQHFGDGTRLSIL.

With respect to this clone: An end of the junction does not agree with germline; a read error may underlie this. The rearrangement uses TRBV7-2 and TRBJ2-7; 10 nucleotides align to TRBD1. Germline V gene lookup returns CDR1 SGHTA and CDR2 FQGNSA. The CDR3 length is 14 residues. CDR3 in DNA: TGTGCCAGCAGCTCAACAGAGACAGGGGGCGGGTTGGACTTC. Encoded protein: CASSSTETGGGLDF.

The CDR3 bases are TGTGCCAGCAGCCGCGGGGGGATGGGAGATACGCAGTATTTT. It translates to CASSRGGMGDTQYF. The V call is TRBV2, the J call TRBJ2-3, with 8 bases that match TRBD2. There are 14 residues in the CDR3. The trim removed 6 bases at V and 5 bases at J, leaving 7 bases unmatched. CDR1 SNHLY and CDR2 FYNNEI come from the germline V gene.

This chain connects TRBV27 to TRBJ2-7, with 11 bases matching TRBD2. Trimming removed 6 bases from V and 2 bases from J; junction bases left unmatched: 3. Germline V CDR1 and CDR2: MNHEY, SMNVEV (reference sequence). The length of the CDR3 is 14 residues. CDR3 amino acids: CASRLAGEPYEQYF. In DNA form, the CDR3 reads TGTGCCAGCAGACTAGCGGGGGAACCCTACGAGCAGTACTTC.

The CDR3 nucleotides are TGTGCCAGTACCAATAGACAGGTCGGGAAACTGTTTTTT. Encoded protein: CASTNRQVGKLFF. The rearrangement uses TRBV19 and TRBJ1-4; the D gene is possibly TRBD1 (6 bases). CDR3 length equals 13 residues. Trimming left V 7 bases short and J 11 bases short, with 17 bases between. The germline V gene has CDR1 LNHDA and CDR2 SQIVND (reference sequence).

A single count supports this clone. Here the CDR3 DNA reads TGTGCCAGCTCACCAGGACAGGGAAAAGAGACCCAGTACTTC. Protein: CASSPGQGKETQYF. The chain combines TRBV18 with TRBJ2-5; 8 positions match TRBD1. Germline CDR1 KGHSH, CDR2 LQKENI. The CDR3 is 14 residues long. V dropped 2 bases and J dropped 3; count of bases not matched to a gene: 2. Using reference TRBV18 and TRBJ2-5 for the parts outside the CDR3, the full variable domain is NAGVMQNPRHLVRRRGQEARLRCSPMKGHSHVYWYRQLPEEGLKFMVYLQKENIIDESGMPKERFSAEFPKEGPSILRIQQVVRGDSAAYFCASSPGQGKETQYFGPGTRLLVL.

V usage is TRBV5-1 and J usage is TRBJ2-1, with TRBD2 matching over 12 bases. The V and J ends lost 1 base and 6 bases, in that order; junction bases with no gene match: 2. There are 15 residues in the CDR3. The germline gives CDR1 SGHRS, CDR2 YFSETQ. CDR3 amino acids: CASSLSTSGGNEQFF. DNA of the CDR3: TGCGCCAGCAGCTTGTCGACTAGCGGGGGCAATGAGCAGTTCTTC.

This clone was detected only once. The chain carries TRBV2 and TRBJ2-1; D is possibly TRBD1 (6 bases). Trimming stripped 7 bases from V and 1 base from J, with 17 bases between. The CDR3 extends over 16 amino acids. CDR1 is SNHLY, CDR2 FYNNEI, per germline. CDR3 DNA: TGTGCCAGCAAAGCCTTGACAGGTTCTTCCTACAATGAGCAGTTCTTC. Amino acids: CASKALTGSSYNEQFF.

This clone was seen a single time. The chain links TRBV7-2 to TRBJ2-5; D gene unclear. The CDR3 is 16 amino acids. Germline values: CDR1 SGHTA, CDR2 FQGNSA. V lost 1 base and J 5 bases, leaving 17 bases between the germline ends. CDR3 nucleotide sequence: TGTGCCAGCAGCTTAGGGGTGGGGTCAGTCGCGGAGACCCAGTACTTC. Translation gives CASSLGVGSVAETQYF. The full variable domain, completed using reference TRBV7-2 and TRBJ2-5, is GAGVSQSPSNKVTEKGKDVELRCDPISGHTALYWYRQSLGQGLEFLIYFQGNSAPDKSGLPSDRFSAERTGGSVSTLTIQRTQQEDSAVYLCASSLGVGSVAETQYFGPGTRLLVL.

V is TRBV7-2 and J is TRBJ2-1; D is possibly TRBD2 (6 bases). V lost 4 bases, J lost 1 base, and 11 bases lay in between. CDR3 length: 15 residues. Looked up from germline, CDR1 is SGHTA and CDR2 is FQGNSA. The CDR3 spells CASSSLGGSYNEQFF. The CDR3, as DNA: TGTGCCAGCAGCTCGCTCGGGGGTTCCTACAATGAGCAGTTCTTC.

This clone was picked up one time. V and J are TRBV6-5 and TRBJ2-1; TRBD1 matches 8 bases. The germline CDR1 and CDR2 sequences are MNHEY and SVGAGI. The CDR3 has 15 amino acids. Trimming at V came to 7 bases and at J to 5 bases, leaving 10 bases not matched to a gene. CDR3 sequence (DNA): TGTGCCAGCATCACCCGGGACAGGTTGAACAATGAGCAGTTCTTC. It encodes CASITRDRLNNEQFF.

The rearrangement links TRBV2 to TRBJ2-1; TRBD2 is a possible D gene (6 bases). The CDR3 is 13 residues long. Germline CDR1 reads SNHLY; CDR2 reads FYNNEI. V was clipped by 5 bases and J by 5 bases, with 10 bases between them. CDR3 sequence (DNA): TGTGCCAGCAGTCTTAGCGGAAACAATGAGCAGTTCTTC. This codes for CASSLSGNNEQFF.

The chain employs TRBV5-1 and TRBJ2-3; 11 positions agree with TRBD1. Germline V gene sequence: CDR1 SGHRS, CDR2 YFSETQ. Trimming cost V 1 base and J 4 bases; bases outside gene matches: 8. This CDR3 has 17 residues. The DNA of the CDR3 is TGCGCCAGCAGCTTGACCCCTGGACAGGGGGCTTCAGATACGCAGTATTTT. Its protein product is CASSLTPGQGASDTQYF.

The chain carries TRBV5-1 and TRBJ2-5; 7 bases are a match to TRBD2. Germline V gene sequence: CDR1 SGHRS, CDR2 YFSETQ. With 3 bases clipped from V and 0 bases from J, the junction kept 2 bases outside the gene matches. The CDR3 is 14 amino acids. The CDR3 DNA follows: TGCGCCAGCAGCTCAGCGGGGAACCAAGAGACCCAGTACTTC. It specifies CASSSAGNQETQYF.

The chain couples TRBV7-9 to TRBJ2-7; D uncertain. This CDR3 spans 12 amino acids. With 0 bases removed from V and 6 bases from J, the gap between germline ends came to 6 bases. Germline V gives CDR1 SEHNR, CDR2 FQNEAQ (reference sequence). The CDR3 spells CASSLAASEQYF. The CDR3, as DNA: TGTGCCAGCAGCTTAGCCGCTAGCGAGCAGTACTTC.

This rearrangement joins TRBV6-4 to TRBJ1-1; D might be TRBD1 (5 bases). The CDR3 covers 13 residues. V lost 6 bases, J lost 5 bases, and 13 bases lay in between. From germline, CDR1 is MRHNA and CDR2 SNTAGT. As DNA, the CDR3 is TGTGCCAGCAGCGGGACGCCGGGTACTGAAGCTTTCTTT. Its protein is CASSGTPGTEAFF.

This chain links TRBV30 with TRBJ1-2, with a tentative D call TRBD1 (5 bases). V was pared by 2 bases and J by 5 bases, with 9 bases between. Germline V CDR1 and CDR2: GTSNPN, SVGIG (reference sequence). This CDR3 region has 12 residues. The DNA of the CDR3 is TGTGCCTGGAGTAGGGACGGTTATGGCTACACCTTC. Protein: CAWSRDGYGYTF.